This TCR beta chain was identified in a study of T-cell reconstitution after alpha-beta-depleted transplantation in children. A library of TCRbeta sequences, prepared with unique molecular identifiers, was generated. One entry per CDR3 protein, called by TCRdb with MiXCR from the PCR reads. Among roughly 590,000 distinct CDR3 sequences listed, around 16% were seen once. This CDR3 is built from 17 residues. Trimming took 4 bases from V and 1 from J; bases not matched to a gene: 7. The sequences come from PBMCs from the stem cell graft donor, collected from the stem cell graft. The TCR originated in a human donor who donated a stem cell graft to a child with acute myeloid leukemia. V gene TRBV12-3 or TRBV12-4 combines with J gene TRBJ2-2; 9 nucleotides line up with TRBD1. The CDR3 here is CASSSSDRGRNTGELFF. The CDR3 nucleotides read TGTGCCAGCAGTTCCTCCGACAGGGGGAGGAACACCGGGGAGCTGTTTTTT.